This T cell receptor (beta chain) was retrieved from a study of T cells after yellow fever vaccination. The study, taken as a whole, reports: Compared with primary, the secondary response was weaker and peaked at day 5, not 15. A small proportion of clonotypes was detected in both the CD4 and CD8 compartments.

Germline values: CDR1 SGHKS, CDR2 YYEKEE (reference sequence). The CDR3 contains 13 residues. V shed 2 bases and J shed 6 bases, with 8 bases lying between them. Each CDR3 protein is one row after TCRdb ran MiXCR on the 5' RACE reads. Here the sample spans some 500,000 distinct CDR3 sequences, roughly 13% being singletons. About this clonotype itself: Its antigen is still unknown.

The rearrangement links TRBV5-5 to TRBJ2-2; TRBD1 might be the D (6 bases). This specimen consisted of PBMCs, obtained on the day of the yellow fever booster vaccination. This receptor was obtained from a man aged 25-40 years who received the YFV17D yellow fever vaccine. CDR3: CASSFGQSGELFF. CDR3 in DNA: TGTGCCAGCAGCTTCGGACAGTCCGGGGAGCTGTTTTTT.